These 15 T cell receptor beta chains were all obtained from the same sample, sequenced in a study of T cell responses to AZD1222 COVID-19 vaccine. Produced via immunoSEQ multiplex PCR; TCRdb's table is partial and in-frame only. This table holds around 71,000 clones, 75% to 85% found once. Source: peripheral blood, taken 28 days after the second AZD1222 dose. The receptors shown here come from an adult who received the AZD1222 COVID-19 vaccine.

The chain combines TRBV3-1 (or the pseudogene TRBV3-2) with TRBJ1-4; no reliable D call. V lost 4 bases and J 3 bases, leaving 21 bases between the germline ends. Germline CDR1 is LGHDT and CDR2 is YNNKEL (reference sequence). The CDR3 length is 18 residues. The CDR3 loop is CASSPRVSVGGPNEKLFF. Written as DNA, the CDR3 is TGTGCCAGCAGCCCAAGAGTCTCAGTCGGAGGTCCTAATGAAAAACTGTTTTTT.

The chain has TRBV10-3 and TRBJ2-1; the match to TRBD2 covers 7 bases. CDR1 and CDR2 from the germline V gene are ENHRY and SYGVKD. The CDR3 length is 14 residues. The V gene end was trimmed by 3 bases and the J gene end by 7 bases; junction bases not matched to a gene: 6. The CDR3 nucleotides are TGTGCCATCAGTGACCCCATGGGAGGGAATGAGCAGTTCTTC. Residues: CAISDPMGGNEQFF.

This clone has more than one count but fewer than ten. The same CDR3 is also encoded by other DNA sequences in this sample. The CDR3 bases are TGTGCCAGTAGGACTTCGAACGGTGACGAGCAGTACTTC. This sequence encodes CASRTSNGDEQYF. The J gene is TRBJ2-7, the V gene TRBV19; no reliable D call. CDR1 and CDR2 from the germline V gene are LNHDA and SQIVND (reference sequence). Trimming took off 6 bases at V and 5 bases at J, with 14 bases between the two ends. The CDR3 extends over 13 amino acids.

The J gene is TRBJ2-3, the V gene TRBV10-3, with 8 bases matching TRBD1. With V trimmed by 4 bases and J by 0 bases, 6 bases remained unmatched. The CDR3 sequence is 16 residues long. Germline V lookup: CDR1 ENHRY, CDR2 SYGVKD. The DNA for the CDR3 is TGTGCCATCAGTGGTATGCAGGGGGCTAGCACAGATACGCAGTATTTT. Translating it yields CAISGMQGASTDTQYF.

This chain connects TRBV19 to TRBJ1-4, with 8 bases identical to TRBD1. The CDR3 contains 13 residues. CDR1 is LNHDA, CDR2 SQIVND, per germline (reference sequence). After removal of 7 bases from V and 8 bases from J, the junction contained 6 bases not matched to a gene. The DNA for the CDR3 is TGTGCCAGTACCAGGACAGGGTACGAAAAACTGTTTTTT. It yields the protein CASTRTGYEKLFF.

CDR3 amino acids: CASSLPAVGQSAQHF. The CDR3 nucleotides are TGTGCCAGCAGTTTACCGGCAGTTGGGCAATCAGCCCAGCATTTT. V gene TRBV28 combines with J gene TRBJ1-5; D remains unclear. CDR1 MDHEN and CDR2 SYDVKM come from the germline V gene. CDR3 length: 15 residues. The V end lost 2 bases, the J end lost 11 bases, and 19 bases lay between the germline ends.

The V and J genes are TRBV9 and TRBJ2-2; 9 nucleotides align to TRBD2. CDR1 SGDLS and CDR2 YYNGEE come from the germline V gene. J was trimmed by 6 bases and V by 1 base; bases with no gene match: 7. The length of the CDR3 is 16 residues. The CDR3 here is CASSVSLAGMAGELFF. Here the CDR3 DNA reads TGTGCCAGCAGCGTAAGTCTAGCGGGGATGGCCGGGGAGCTGTTTTTT.

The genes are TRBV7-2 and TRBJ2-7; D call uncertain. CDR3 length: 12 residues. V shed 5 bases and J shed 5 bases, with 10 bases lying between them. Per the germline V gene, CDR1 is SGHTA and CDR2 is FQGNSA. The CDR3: CASSRFGNEQYF. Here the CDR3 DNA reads TGTGCCAGCAGCCGTTTTGGGAACGAGCAGTACTTC.

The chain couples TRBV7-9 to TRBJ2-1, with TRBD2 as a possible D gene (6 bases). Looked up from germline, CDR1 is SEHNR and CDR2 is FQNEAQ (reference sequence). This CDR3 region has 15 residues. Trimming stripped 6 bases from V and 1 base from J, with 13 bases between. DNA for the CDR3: TGTGCCAGCAGGGGGGATGGGACTTCCTACAATGAGCAGTTCTTC. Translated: CASRGDGTSYNEQFF. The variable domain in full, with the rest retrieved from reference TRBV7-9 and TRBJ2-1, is DTGVSQNPRHKITKRGQNVTFRCDPISEHNRLYWYRQTLGQGPEFLTYFQNEAQLEKSRLLSDRFSAERPKGSFSTLEIQRTEQGDSAMYLCASRGDGTSYNEQFFGPGTRLTVL.

CDR3 DNA sequence: TGTGCCAGCAGAACGACAGGGTACTATGGCTACACCTTC. Protein product: CASRTTGYYGYTF. The chain carries TRBV27 and TRBJ1-2, with 7 bases lining up with TRBD1. The CDR3 runs to 13 residues. Per the germline V gene, CDR1 is MNHEY and CDR2 is SMNVEV (reference sequence). The junction had 4 bases not matched to a gene; V was cut back by 6 bases and J by 3 bases.

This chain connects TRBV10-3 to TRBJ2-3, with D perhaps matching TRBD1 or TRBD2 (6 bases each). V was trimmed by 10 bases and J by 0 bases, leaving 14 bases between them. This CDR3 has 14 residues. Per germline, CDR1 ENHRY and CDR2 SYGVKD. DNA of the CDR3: TGTGCCACCCGAGAGGGGGGTAGCACAGATACGCAGTATTTT. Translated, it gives CATREGGSTDTQYF.

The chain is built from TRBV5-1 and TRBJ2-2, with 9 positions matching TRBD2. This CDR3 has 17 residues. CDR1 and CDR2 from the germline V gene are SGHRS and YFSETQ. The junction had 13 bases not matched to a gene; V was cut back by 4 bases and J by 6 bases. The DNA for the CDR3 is TGCGCCAGCAGCGTACCTGAAGCGGGGGGCCTCTCCGGGGAGCTGTTTTTT. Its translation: CASSVPEAGGLSGELFF.

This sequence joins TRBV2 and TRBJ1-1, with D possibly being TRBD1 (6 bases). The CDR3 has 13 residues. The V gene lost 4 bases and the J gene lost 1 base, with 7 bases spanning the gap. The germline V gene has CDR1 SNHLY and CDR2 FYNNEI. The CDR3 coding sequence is TGTGCCAGCAGTGTGGGACAGAACACTGAAGCTTTCTTT. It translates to CASSVGQNTEAFF.

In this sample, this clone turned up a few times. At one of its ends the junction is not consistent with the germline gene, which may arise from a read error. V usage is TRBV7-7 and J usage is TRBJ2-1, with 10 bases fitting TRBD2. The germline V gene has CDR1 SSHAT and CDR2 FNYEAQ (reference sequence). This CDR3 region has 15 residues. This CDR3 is CASSLSAGGKNEQFF. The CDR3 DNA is TGTGCTAGCAGCTTATCAGCGGGGGGGAAGAATGAGCAGTTCTTC.

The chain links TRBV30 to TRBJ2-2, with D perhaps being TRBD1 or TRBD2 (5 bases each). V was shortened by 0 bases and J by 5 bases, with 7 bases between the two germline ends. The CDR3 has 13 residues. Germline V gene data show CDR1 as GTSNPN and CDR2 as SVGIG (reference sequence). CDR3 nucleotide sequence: TGTGCCTGGAGTGTAGGGGAGACCGGGGAGCTGTTTTTT. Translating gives CAWSVGETGELFF.